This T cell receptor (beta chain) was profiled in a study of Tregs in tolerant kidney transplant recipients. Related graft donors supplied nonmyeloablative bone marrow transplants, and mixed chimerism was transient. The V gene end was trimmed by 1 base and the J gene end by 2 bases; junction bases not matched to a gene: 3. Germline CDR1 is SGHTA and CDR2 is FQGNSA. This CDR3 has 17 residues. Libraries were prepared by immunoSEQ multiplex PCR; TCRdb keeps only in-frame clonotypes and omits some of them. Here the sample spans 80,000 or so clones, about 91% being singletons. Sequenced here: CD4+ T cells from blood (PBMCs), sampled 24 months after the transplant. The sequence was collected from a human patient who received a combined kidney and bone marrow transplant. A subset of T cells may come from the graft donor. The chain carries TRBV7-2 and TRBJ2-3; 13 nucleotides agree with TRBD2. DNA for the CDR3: TGTGCCAGCAGCTTAGACGGACTAGCGGGGGTCACAGATACGCAGTATTTT. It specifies CASSLDGLAGVTDTQYF.